The 20 T cell receptor beta chains below all came from one sample that was sequenced in a study of identical twins. TCRdb reprocessed the 5' RACE reads via MiXCR and lists one record per CDR3 protein. The repertoire holds a few hundred thousand distinct CDR3 sequences, with about 8.3% as singletons. The same sample was also used in a study of yellow fever vaccine responses in identical twins.

Sequenced: CD8+ T cells sorted from blood. The receptor set was obtained from a woman aged 18-30 years in good health.

This clonotype was detected a few times. The chain links TRBV29-1 to TRBJ2-7; D is ambiguous. The length of the CDR3 is 14 residues. Germline V gene sequence: CDR1 SQVTM, CDR2 ANQGSEA. The V gene lost 6 bases and the J gene lost 2 bases, with 17 bases spanning the gap. In DNA, the CDR3 is TGCAGCGTCTCCCCGAGGAGAGACCCCTACGAGCAGTACTTC. This translates into CSVSPRRDPYEQYF.

V usage is TRBV5-6 and J usage is TRBJ2-7, with D perhaps TRBD2 (6 bases). Germline CDR1 and CDR2: SGHDT and YYEEEE. The CDR3 has 13 residues. The germline V and J ends were trimmed by 0 bases and 7 bases, with 11 bases remaining between them. The CDR3 DNA is TGTGCCAGCAGCTTGGTAGGTAGCGGAGAGCAGTACTTC. The encoded protein is CASSLVGSGEQYF.

The chain links TRBV4-3 to TRBJ2-7, with 9 bases that match TRBD2. This CDR3 spans 16 amino acids. Per germline, CDR1 LGHNA and CDR2 YSLEER. After removal of 0 bases from V and 7 bases from J, the junction contained 10 bases not matched to a gene. CDR3 region: CASSQDFRGLAGEQYF. The CDR3 coding sequence is TGCGCCAGCAGCCAAGATTTCCGAGGGCTAGCGGGGGAGCAGTACTTC.

V gene TRBV7-2 combines with J gene TRBJ2-7; D tentatively reads TRBD1 or TRBD2 (5 bases each). Per germline, CDR1 SGHTA and CDR2 FQGNSA. The CDR3 is 14 residues long. Trimming removed 6 bases at V and 2 bases at J, with 14 bases between. DNA for the CDR3: TGTGCCAGCAGTCGCCGGGACGGAGCCTACGAGCAGTACTTC. Translated: CASSRRDGAYEQYF.

The chain couples TRBV29-1 to TRBJ2-7, with D unclear. The germline CDR1 and CDR2 sequences are SQVTM and ANQGSEA. The CDR3 contains 11 residues. V was pared by 2 bases and J by 3 bases, with 5 bases between. Written as DNA, the CDR3 is TGCAGCGTTGAACAAGACTACGAGCAGTACTTC. This translates into CSVEQDYEQYF.

This clonotype has just a few counts. This chain joins TRBV6-1 and TRBJ1-4; D may be TRBD1 (6 bases). CDR1 MNHNS and CDR2 SASEGT come from the germline V gene. The CDR3 totals 16 residues. V was shortened by 5 bases and J by 4 bases, with 17 bases between the two germline ends. CDR3 sequence: CASSLYGQIINEKLFF. CDR3 DNA sequence: TGTGCCAGCAGTCTTTACGGACAGATAATTAATGAAAAACTGTTTTTT.

This clonotype has ten or more counts. The chain has TRBV5-1 and TRBJ2-3; possible D gene TRBD2, 7 bases. The CDR3 has 14 amino acids. The V end lost 4 bases, the J end lost 1 base, and 10 bases lay between the germline ends. The germline gives CDR1 SGHRS, CDR2 YFSETQ. CDR3 loop: CASSGGAGTDTQYF. The CDR3 coding sequence is TGCGCCAGCAGCGGGGGGGCTGGCACAGATACGCAGTATTTT.

This clonotype was seen more than once but under ten times. The rearrangement joins TRBV12-3 or TRBV12-4 to TRBJ2-2; 9 nucleotides agree with TRBD2. The CDR3 has 18 residues. Unmatched junction bases numbered 12, after V lost 4 bases and J lost 3 bases. The DNA of the CDR3 is TGTGCCAGCAGTTCTATAGCGGGGGCCCTGTATGACACCGGGGAGCTGTTTTTT. This sequence encodes CASSSIAGALYDTGELFF.

This clonotype has ten or more counts. V is TRBV9 and J is TRBJ2-1; no definite D call. The ends were cut back, 0 bases at V and 4 bases at J, with 14 bases in the middle. Germline CDR1 SGDLS, CDR2 YYNGEE. The CDR3 covers 16 residues. The DNA of the CDR3 is TGTGCCAGCAGCGTAGGTTCCAGACCGGTATACAATGAGCAGTTCTTC. Translated, it gives CASSVGSRPVYNEQFF.

This clonotype was seen more than once but under ten times. V usage is TRBV10-3 and J usage is TRBJ1-2, with TRBD1 as a possible D gene (6 bases). The germline gives CDR1 ENHRY, CDR2 SYGVKD. With 6 bases removed from V and 4 bases from J, the gap between germline ends came to 15 bases. This CDR3 region has 14 residues. CDR3 sequence (DNA): TGTGCCATCAGGCCGGACAGCACATTCTATGGCTACACCTTC. Protein sequence: CAIRPDSTFYGYTF.

V is TRBV4-1 and J is TRBJ2-7; 7 bases agree with TRBD1. The CDR3 sequence is 15 residues long. V gave up 0 bases and J gave up 0 bases; unmatched junction bases: 2. CDR1 is MGHRA and CDR2 is YSYEKL in the germline V gene. DNA of the CDR3: TGCGCCAGCAGCCAAGAGGACAGGAGCTCCTACGAGCAGTACTTC. Amino acids: CASSQEDRSSYEQYF.

The chain links TRBV10-3 to TRBJ2-7; D not resolved. V was clipped by 3 bases and J by 6 bases, with 15 bases between them. CDR3 length equals 14 residues. CDR1 and CDR2 (germline): ENHRY, SYGVKD. The CDR3 region has the DNA TGTGCCATCAGTGACCCAGACCTAGTAACCGAGCAGTACTTC. Translating it yields CAISDPDLVTEQYF.

CDR3 protein: CASSQVPRKYGELFF. The CDR3 bases are TGTGCCAGCAGCCAAGTGCCCCGGAAGTACGGGGAGCTGTTTTTT. V and J are TRBV14 and TRBJ2-2; the D is unclear. V shed 1 base and J shed 7 bases, with 13 bases lying between them. This CDR3 comprises 15 residues. Germline V gives CDR1 SGHDN, CDR2 FVKESK.

This clonotype came up a few times. The chain links TRBV4-3 to TRBJ2-7; 8 nucleotides agree with TRBD1. Trimming cost V 3 bases and J 2 bases; bases outside gene matches: 6. This CDR3 is 15 amino acids long. Germline V gene data show CDR1 as LGHNA and CDR2 as YSLEER. CDR3 residues: CASSQEQGEAYEQYF. The CDR3 nucleotides are TGCGCCAGCAGCCAGGAACAGGGGGAAGCCTACGAGCAGTACTTC.

This clonotype was detected many times. The chain uses TRBV15 and TRBJ1-5; D might be TRBD1 (6 bases). This CDR3 is 17 amino acids long. V was shortened by 3 bases and J by 1 base, with 16 bases between the two germline ends. Germline V CDR1 and CDR2: LNHNV, YYDKDF (reference sequence). The CDR3 DNA is TGTGCCACCAGCAGCTTCCCCCCGGACAGAAGCAATCAGCCCCAGCATTTT. Its translation is CATSSFPPDRSNQPQHF.

This clonotype occurred many times. The rearrangement links TRBV6-4 to TRBJ2-2; 9 bases are a match to TRBD1. CDR3 size: 14 residues. The V and J ends lost 7 bases and 4 bases, in that order; junction bases with no gene match: 4. Germline V lookup: CDR1 MRHNA, CDR2 SNTAGT. In DNA form, the CDR3 reads TGTGCCAGCAAAGGACAGGGGACCACCGGGGAGCTGTTTTTT. Residues: CASKGQGTTGELFF.

This clonotype was seen at least ten times. The chain combines TRBV15 with TRBJ2-4; D might be TRBD1 (6 bases). Between the trimmed V and J ends, which lost 5 bases and 0 bases, there was a span of 14 bases. Germline values: CDR1 LNHNV, CDR2 YYDKDF (reference sequence). The CDR3 covers 16 residues. In DNA form, the CDR3 reads TGTGCCACCAGCCCCAGCCAGGGGAAAGCCAAAAACATTCAGTACTTC. Amino acids: CATSPSQGKAKNIQYF.

In its sample, this clonotype was seen a few times. The rearrangement joins TRBV28 to TRBJ2-1; 13 bases line up with TRBD2. The CDR3 has 20 residues. V was clipped by 7 bases and J by 9 bases; unmatched bases: 24. Germline CDR1 and CDR2: MDHEN and SYDVKM. CDR3 bases: TGTGCCAGCAATCTAAGAGGACTAGCGGGGGTCCTAGGTGTGGGGGCTGAGCAGTTCTTC. Translation: CASNLRGLAGVLGVGAEQFF.

In this sample, this clonotype turned up many times. V usage is TRBV7-9 and J usage is TRBJ2-7; no clear D. This CDR3 spans 14 amino acids. V lost 3 bases, J lost 3 bases, and 12 bases lay in between. Germline CDR1 and CDR2: SEHNR and FQNEAQ (reference sequence). CDR3 region: CASSFMPSGYEQYF. The CDR3 DNA follows: TGTGCCAGCAGCTTTATGCCCTCCGGCTACGAGCAGTACTTC.

This clonotype has ten or more counts. V usage is TRBV12-3 or TRBV12-4 and J usage is TRBJ2-1; no firm D call. The CDR3 has 13 residues. V was shortened by 1 base and J by 11 bases, with 12 bases between the two germline ends. CDR3 in amino acids: CASSLVDVLKQFF. The CDR3 DNA sequence: TGTGCCAGCAGTTTAGTAGACGTTCTCAAGCAGTTCTTC.